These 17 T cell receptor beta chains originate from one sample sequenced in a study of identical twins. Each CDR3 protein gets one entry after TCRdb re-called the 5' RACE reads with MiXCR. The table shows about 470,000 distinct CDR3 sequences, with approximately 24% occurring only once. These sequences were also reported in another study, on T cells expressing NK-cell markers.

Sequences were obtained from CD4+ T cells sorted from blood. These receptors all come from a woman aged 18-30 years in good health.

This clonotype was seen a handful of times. The CDR3 region has the DNA TGTGCCAGCATATCCACAGGGGGTGGTGGCTACACCTTC. It codes for CASISTGGGGYTF. The chain is built from TRBV28 and TRBJ1-2, with 8 positions matching TRBD1. This CDR3 is 13 amino acids long. CDR1 MDHEN and CDR2 SYDVKM come from the germline V gene. V lost 7 bases and J lost 7; bases outside the gene matches: 8.

The CDR3 loop is CASRRQTSGATDTQYF. In nucleotides, the CDR3 is TGCGCCAGCAGACGACAAACTAGCGGGGCCACAGATACGCAGTATTTT. V and J are TRBV5-1 and TRBJ2-3; TRBD2 agrees at 10 bases. The CDR3 runs to 16 residues. Unmatched junction bases numbered 8, after V lost 5 bases and J lost 2 bases. CDR1 SGHRS and CDR2 YFSETQ come from the germline V gene.

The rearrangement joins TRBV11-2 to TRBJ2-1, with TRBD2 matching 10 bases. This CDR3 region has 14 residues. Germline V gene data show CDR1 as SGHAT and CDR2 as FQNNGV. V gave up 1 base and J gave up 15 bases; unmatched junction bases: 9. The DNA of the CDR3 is TGTGCCAGCAGCTTAGTCGCTAGCGGGGGTTCCAGGTTCTTC. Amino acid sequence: CASSLVASGGSRFF.

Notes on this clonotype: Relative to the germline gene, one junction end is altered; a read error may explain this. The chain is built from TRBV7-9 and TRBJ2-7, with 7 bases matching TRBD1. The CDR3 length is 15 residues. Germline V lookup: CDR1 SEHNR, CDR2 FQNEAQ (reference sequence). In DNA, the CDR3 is TGTGCCAGCAGCCCGGGACAGAGGAGCTCCTACGAGCGGTACTTC. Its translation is CASSPGQRSSYERYF.

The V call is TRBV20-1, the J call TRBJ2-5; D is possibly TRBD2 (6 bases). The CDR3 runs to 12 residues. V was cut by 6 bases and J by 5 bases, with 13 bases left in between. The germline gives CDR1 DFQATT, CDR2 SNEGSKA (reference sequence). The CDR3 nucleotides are TGCAGTGCCGGGGGAGCGGCCGAGACCCAGTACTTC. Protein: CSAGGAAETQYF.

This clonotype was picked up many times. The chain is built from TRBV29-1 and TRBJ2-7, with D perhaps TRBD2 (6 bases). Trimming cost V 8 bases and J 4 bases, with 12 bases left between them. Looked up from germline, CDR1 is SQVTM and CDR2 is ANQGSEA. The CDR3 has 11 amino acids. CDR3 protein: CSILREYEQYF. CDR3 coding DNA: TGCAGCATCCTTCGGGAGTACGAGCAGTACTTC.

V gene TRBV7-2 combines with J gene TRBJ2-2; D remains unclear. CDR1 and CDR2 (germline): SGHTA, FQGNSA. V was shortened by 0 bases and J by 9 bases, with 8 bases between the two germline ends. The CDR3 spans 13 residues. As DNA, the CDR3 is TGTGCCAGCAGCTTAGCCGGAATAAGGGAGCTGTTTTTT. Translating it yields CASSLAGIRELFF.

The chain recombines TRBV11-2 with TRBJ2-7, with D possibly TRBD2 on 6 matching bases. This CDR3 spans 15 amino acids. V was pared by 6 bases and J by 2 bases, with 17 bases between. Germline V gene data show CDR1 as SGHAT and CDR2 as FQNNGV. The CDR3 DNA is TGTGCCAGCAGACGTGGATTGGGGGGAGCCTACGAGCAGTACTTC. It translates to CASRRGLGGAYEQYF.

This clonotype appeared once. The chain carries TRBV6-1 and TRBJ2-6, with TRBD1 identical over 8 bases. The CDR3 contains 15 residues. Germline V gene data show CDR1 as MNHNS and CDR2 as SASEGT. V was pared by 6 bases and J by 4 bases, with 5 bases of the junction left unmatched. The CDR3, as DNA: TGTGCCAGCAGGGGACAGGTGGCCGGGGCCAACGTCCTGACTTTC. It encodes CASRGQVAGANVLTF.

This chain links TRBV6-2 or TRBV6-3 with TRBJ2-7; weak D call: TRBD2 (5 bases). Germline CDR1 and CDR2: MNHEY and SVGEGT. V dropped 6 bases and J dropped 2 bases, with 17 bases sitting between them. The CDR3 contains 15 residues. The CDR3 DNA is TGTGCCAGCAGCCCCCATCCGGGGAAGGCCTACGAGCAGTACTTC. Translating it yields CASSPHPGKAYEQYF.

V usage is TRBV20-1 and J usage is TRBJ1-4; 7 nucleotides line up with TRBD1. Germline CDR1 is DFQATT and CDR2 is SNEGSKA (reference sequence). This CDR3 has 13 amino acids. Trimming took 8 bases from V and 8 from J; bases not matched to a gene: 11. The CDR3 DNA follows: TGCAGTCCCTCGACAGGGCTTGGGGAAAAACTGTTTTTT. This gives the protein CSPSTGLGEKLFF.

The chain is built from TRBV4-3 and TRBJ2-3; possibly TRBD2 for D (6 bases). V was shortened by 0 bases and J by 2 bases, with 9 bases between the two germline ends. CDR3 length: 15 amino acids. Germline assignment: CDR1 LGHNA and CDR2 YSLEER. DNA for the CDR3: TGCGCCAGCAGCCAAGATAGCGGAACCACAGATACGCAGTATTTT. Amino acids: CASSQDSGTTDTQYF.

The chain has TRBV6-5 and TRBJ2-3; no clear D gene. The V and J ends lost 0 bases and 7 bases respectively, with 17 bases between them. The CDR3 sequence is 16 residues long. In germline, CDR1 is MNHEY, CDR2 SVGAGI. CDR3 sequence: CASSYSSLADRHTQYF. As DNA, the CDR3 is TGTGCCAGCAGTTACTCCAGCCTGGCGGACCGGCATACGCAGTATTTT.

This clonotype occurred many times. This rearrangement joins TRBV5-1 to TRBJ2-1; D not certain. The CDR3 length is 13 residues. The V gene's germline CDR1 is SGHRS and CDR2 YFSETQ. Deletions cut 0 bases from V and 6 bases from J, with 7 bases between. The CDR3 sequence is CASSLESGNEQFF. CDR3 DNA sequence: TGCGCCAGCAGCTTGGAGTCAGGCAATGAGCAGTTCTTC.

The CDR3 region has the DNA TGTGCCAGCAGCCTCTTTGACAGAGATGAGCAGTTCTTC. Amino acids: CASSLFDRDEQFF. The rearrangement links TRBV3-1 to TRBJ2-1, with a weak D call TRBD1 (5 bases). The CDR3 is 13 residues long. V lost 4 bases and J lost 8, with 12 bases in between. The germline gives CDR1 LGHDT, CDR2 YNNKEL (reference sequence).

CDR3 sequence: CASSLGGGDSQYF. The CDR3 DNA follows: TGTGCCAGCAGCTTAGGAGGGGGGGACAGTCAGTACTTC. The chain joins TRBV7-9 to TRBJ2-7; either TRBD1 or TRBD2 may fit D (7 bases each). Trimming removed 1 base at V and 10 bases at J, with 14 bases between. The CDR3 loop spans 13 amino acids. Per germline, CDR1 SEHNR and CDR2 FQNEAQ (reference sequence).

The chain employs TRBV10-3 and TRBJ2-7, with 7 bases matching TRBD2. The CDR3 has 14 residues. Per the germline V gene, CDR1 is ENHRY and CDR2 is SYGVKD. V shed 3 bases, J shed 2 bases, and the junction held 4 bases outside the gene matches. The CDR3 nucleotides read TGTGCCATCAGTGACTCGGGGGGAACCTACGAGCAGTACTTC. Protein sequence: CAISDSGGTYEQYF.